A single sample is the source of the 16 T cell receptor beta chains below, sequenced in a study of T cell responses to AZD1222 COVID-19 vaccine. The assay was immunoSEQ multiplex PCR, and TCRdb's table has in-frame clones only and misses some. The table lists 90,000 to 120,000 clones, about nine tenths of them singletons, with 3.5% to 4.5% in the top ten. The starting material was peripheral blood, obtained on day 0 of AZD1222 vaccination. The receptors shown here come from an adult in good health.

This sequence joins TRBV27 and TRBJ1-2, with D possibly TRBD1 on 5 matching bases. Germline assignment: CDR1 MNHEY and CDR2 SMNVEV (reference sequence). The CDR3 covers 13 residues. Trimming took off 4 bases at V and 5 bases at J, with 11 bases between the two ends. The CDR3 DNA reads as TGTGCCAGCAGTTGGCGGGGGGGATATGGCTACACCTTC. Translating it yields CASSWRGGYGYTF.

V and J are TRBV6-5 and TRBJ2-2, with 10 bases matching TRBD2. Trimming at V came to 2 bases and at J to 5 bases, leaving 2 bases not matched to a gene. From germline, CDR1 is MNHEY and CDR2 SVGAGI. CDR3 length: 15 amino acids. CDR3 region: CASSYRTSGTGELFF. CDR3 sequence (DNA): TGTGCCAGCAGTTACAGGACTAGCGGAACCGGGGAGCTGTTTTTT.

About this clone: Its ends do not fully match the called genes, so a read error is possible. This chain uses TRBV7-6 with TRBJ2-5; D is unresolved. This CDR3 is built from 16 residues. Germline CDR1 reads SGHVS; CDR2 reads FNYEAQ. CDR3 sequence: CASSVAPASGQETQYF. For the CDR3, the DNA is TGTGCCAGCAGCGTAGCCCCTGCTAGTGGTCAAGAGACCCAGTACTTC.

The chain links TRBV19 to TRBJ1-5; D perhaps matches TRBD1 (6 bases). The germline CDR1 and CDR2 sequences are LNHDA and SQIVND (reference sequence). V was cut by 5 bases and J by 6 bases, with 14 bases left in between. The CDR3 has 14 residues. CDR3: CASSGEGGGQPQHF. DNA of the CDR3: TGTGCCAGTAGTGGGGAAGGGGGTGGTCAGCCCCAGCATTTT.

V gene TRBV30 combines with J gene TRBJ2-2; the D is unclear. Trimming removed 4 bases at V and 8 bases at J, with 8 bases between. The germline V gene encodes CDR1 GTSNPN and CDR2 SVGIG (reference sequence). CDR3 length: 11 amino acids. CDR3 coding DNA: TGTGCCTGGACTCGGGTGGGGGAGCTGTTTTTT. This sequence encodes CAWTRVGELFF.

The chain combines TRBV2 with TRBJ1-1; D ambiguous. Per germline, CDR1 SNHLY and CDR2 FYNNEI. The CDR3 is 15 amino acids. Trimming pared 5 bases from V and 6 bases from J, leaving 19 bases between. The CDR3: CASSHETQWRAEAFF. The CDR3 DNA follows: TGTGCCAGCAGTCACGAGACTCAATGGAGGGCTGAAGCTTTCTTT.

The chain is built from TRBV15 and TRBJ2-7; maybe TRBD2 (5 bases). Germline CDR1 reads LNHNV; CDR2 reads YYDKDF (reference sequence). CDR3 length: 14 amino acids. In DNA, the CDR3 is TGTGCCACCAGCAGAGATCGGGGTGGGCTCAGCTTTCGGGTC. Its protein product is CATSRDRGGLSFRV.

This chain uses TRBV4-3 with TRBJ1-1; D is unclear. Germline V gene lookup returns CDR1 LGHNA and CDR2 YSLEER. This CDR3 contains 14 residues. Trimming left V 1 base short and J 1 base short, with 7 bases between. For the CDR3, the DNA is TGCGCCAGCAGCCAAGTAGCGGGGAACACTGAAGCTTTCTTT. It codes for CASSQVAGNTEAFF.

With respect to this clone: The sample carries other DNA sequences with the same CDR3. V is TRBV7-2 and J is TRBJ1-5; no firm D call. Trimming stripped 2 bases from V and 3 bases from J, with 5 bases between. Germline CDR1 is SGHTA and CDR2 is FQGNSA. The CDR3 spans 13 residues. The chain's CDR3 is CASSLSVNQPQHF. The CDR3 DNA is TGTGCCAGCAGCTTATCCGTCAATCAGCCCCAGCATTTT.

V and J are TRBV9 and TRBJ1-1; 8 nucleotides align to TRBD1. The length of the CDR3 is 14 residues. Germline values: CDR1 SGDLS, CDR2 YYNGEE. Trimming at V came to 3 bases and at J to 6 bases, leaving 7 bases not matched to a gene. The CDR3 loop is CASSARQGKPEAFF. For the CDR3, the DNA is TGTGCCAGCAGCGCCCGACAGGGGAAGCCTGAAGCTTTCTTT. Complete variable domain (other parts from reference TRBV9 and TRBJ1-1): DSGVTQTPKHLITATGQRVTLRCSPRSGDLSVYWYQQSLDQGLQFLIQYYNGEERAKGNILERFSAQQFPDLHSELNLSSLELGDSALYFCASSARQGKPEAFFGQGTRLTVV.

The rearrangement uses TRBV10-3 and TRBJ2-3; 8 nucleotides match TRBD1. CDR1 ENHRY and CDR2 SYGVKD come from the germline V gene. V trimming: 10 bases; J trimming: 2 bases; junction bases outside the gene matches: 5. The CDR3 sequence is 13 residues long. The CDR3 spells CATGQGITDTQYF. DNA for the CDR3: TGTGCCACCGGACAGGGCATCACAGATACGCAGTATTTT.

This clone has more than one count but fewer than ten. CDR3 in amino acids: CASSPLPQGDGYTF. The DNA for the CDR3 is TGTGCCAGCTCACCACTCCCACAGGGAGATGGCTACACCTTC. The rearrangement joins TRBV18 to TRBJ1-2; tentatively, D is TRBD1 (6 bases). CDR1 and CDR2 (germline): KGHSH, LQKENI. V was clipped by 1 base and J by 6 bases, with 12 bases between them. The CDR3 loop spans 14 amino acids.

The chain links TRBV9 to TRBJ1-1; tentative D call: TRBD1 (6 bases). The CDR3 totals 13 residues. Germline V gene data show CDR1 as SGDLS and CDR2 as YYNGEE. V dropped 4 bases and J dropped 8 bases, with 15 bases sitting between them. CDR3 nucleotide sequence: TGTGCCAGCAGCCTTGATATGACAGGAGAAGCTTTCTTT. Translation gives CASSLDMTGEAFF.

In this sample, this clone turned up once. CDR3 residues: CASSFRVGVGTGELFF. CDR3 in DNA: TGTGCCAGCAGCTTCCGAGTGGGAGTGGGCACCGGGGAGCTGTTTTTT. V and J are TRBV5-6 and TRBJ2-2; the D gene is possibly TRBD2 (5 bases). Germline values: CDR1 SGHDT, CDR2 YYEEEE. This CDR3 spans 16 amino acids. The V end was cut by 2 bases, the J end by 4 bases, with 15 bases between.

The rearrangement links TRBV6-6 to TRBJ2-7; 11 bases map to TRBD1. Looked up from germline, CDR1 is MNHNY and CDR2 is SVGAGI (reference sequence). The trim removed 2 bases at V and 4 bases at J, leaving 4 bases unmatched. CDR3 size: 15 residues. CDR3 in amino acids: CASSYPDRGQYEQYF. In DNA, the CDR3 is TGTGCCAGCAGTTACCCGGACAGGGGGCAGTACGAGCAGTACTTC.

The genes are TRBV14 and TRBJ2-7; 7 nucleotides line up with TRBD1. CDR3 length: 18 amino acids. In germline, CDR1 is SGHDN, CDR2 FVKESK. Trimming took 2 bases from V and 6 from J; bases not matched to a gene: 19. The CDR3 DNA follows: TGTGCCAGCAGCCAACTCCTTCGGGACAGCGCTCGAATAGGCGAGCAGTACTTC. The encoded protein is CASSQLLRDSARIGEQYF.